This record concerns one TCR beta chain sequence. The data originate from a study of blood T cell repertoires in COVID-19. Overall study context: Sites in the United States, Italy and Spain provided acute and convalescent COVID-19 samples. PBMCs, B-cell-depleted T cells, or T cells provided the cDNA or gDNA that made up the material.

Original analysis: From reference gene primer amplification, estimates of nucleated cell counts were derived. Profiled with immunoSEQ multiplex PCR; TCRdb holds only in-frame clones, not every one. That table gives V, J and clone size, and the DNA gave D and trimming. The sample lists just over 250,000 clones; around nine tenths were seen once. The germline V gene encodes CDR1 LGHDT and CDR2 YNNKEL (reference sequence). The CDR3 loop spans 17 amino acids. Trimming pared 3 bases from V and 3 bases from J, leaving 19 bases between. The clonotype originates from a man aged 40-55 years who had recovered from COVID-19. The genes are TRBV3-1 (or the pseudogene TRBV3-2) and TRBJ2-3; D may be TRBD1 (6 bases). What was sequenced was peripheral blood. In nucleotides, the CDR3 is TGTGCCAGCAGCCAGAGATCCCCCTCACAGGGAACAGATACGCAGTATTTT. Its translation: CASSQRSPSQGTDTQYF.